A selection of T cell receptor beta chains follows, all from one sample in a study of a mutant IDH1 vaccine in newly diagnosed glioma. Their antigens are not known. The protocol was immunoSEQ multiplex PCR, while the TCRdb copy is restricted to in-frame clones and leaves out a portion. The sample carries 50,000 to 70,000 clones, about three quarters recorded once. Sequences were derived from PBMCs, sampled from a glioma patient whose treatment included an IDH1 peptide vaccine. The receptors were sampled from a woman in her thirties or forties with glioma. Some clones in this sample may be carry-over from other donors' samples. The CDR3 runs from the conserved cysteine through the conserved F or W. D genes are given only for firm matches. Rows may omit the clone size; those that give it use once, few, many or a size class.

D | J | size | V | DNA | CDR3
TRBD2 | TRBJ2-5 | - | TRBV18 | TGTGCCAGCTCACCACGGCAGGGAGGGAAAGAGACCCAGTACTTC | CASSPRQGGKETQYF
- | TRBJ1-1 | few | TRBV15 | TGTGCCACCAGCAGCTCGCGGAGGCGGTTGAACACTGAAGCTTTCTTT | CATSSSRRRLNTEAFF
- | TRBJ1-2 | - | TRBV2 | TGTGCCAGCAGTGAAGCCTCCTTGACGGGGTATGGCTACACCTTC | CASSEASLTGYGYTF
TRBD1 | TRBJ1-1 | - | TRBV9 | TGTGCCAGCAGCCCCCGGGACAGGGATCGGACTGAAGCTTTCTTT | CASSPRDRDRTEAFF
- | TRBJ1-5 | - | TRBV6-6 | TGTGCCAGCAGTTACGTCGCCTATAGCAATCAGCCCCAGCATTTT | CASSYVAYSNQPQHF
- | TRBJ1-4 | - | TRBV18 | TGTGCCAGCTCAGCTATAGCCTACGAAAAACTGTTTTTT | CASSAIAYEKLFF
TRBD1 | TRBJ2-7 | - | TRBV5-5 | TGTGCCAGCAGCTTGGCCGGACAGGGTCTCGACGAGCAGTACTTC | CASSLAGQGLDEQYF
TRBD1 | TRBJ2-5 | - | TRBV5-1 | TGCGCCAGCAGCCTAGACAGGGTAGCGGAGACCCAGTACTTC | CASSLDRVAETQYF
- | TRBJ2-5 | - | TRBV7-6 | TGTGCCAGCAGCTTAGATGGATTTTTTGAGACCCAGTACTTC | CASSLDGFFETQYF
- | TRBJ2-1 | - | TRBV6-6 | TGTGCCAGCAGTCCCCCCTCGACGGATCAGCAGTTCTTC | CASSPPSTDQQFF
- | TRBJ2-7 | - | TRBV12-5 | TGTGCTAGTGCCGCGACAGTTGTCGAGCAGTACTTC | CASAATVVEQYF
- | TRBJ2-7 | - | TRBV7-2 | TGTGCCAGCAGCTTAGGGGTCCGGGGGAATGCCTACGAGCAGTACTTC | CASSLGVRGNAYEQYF
TRBD1 | TRBJ2-7 | - | TRBV27 | TGTGCCAGCGGCTCGACAGGGGCATTCCACGAGCAGTACTTC | CASGSTGAFHEQYF
TRBD1 | TRBJ1-2 | - | TRBV7-2 | TGTGCCAGCAGCTTGGGGGACAGATCTAACTATGGCTACACCTTC | CASSLGDRSNYGYTF
TRBD2 | TRBJ2-7 | once | TRBV18 | TGTGCCAGCTCAGAACTCCCCGGGACTAGCGGGCGAACCTACGAGCAGTACTTC | CASSELPGTSGRTYEQYF
TRBD1 | TRBJ2-5 | - | TRBV18 | TGTGCCAGCTCGCGGCAACAGGGGTACCAAGAGACCCAGTACTTC | CASSRQQGYQETQYF
- | TRBJ1-2 | - | TRBV11-2 | TGTGCCAGCACCCCGAACATGGACTCTAACTATGGCTACACCTTC | CASTPNMDSNYGYTF
TRBD1 | TRBJ2-5 | - | TRBV10-1 | TGCGCCAGCAGTGAGTCGACAGGGGGCTTGGAGACCCAGTACTTC | CASSESTGGLETQYF
TRBD1 | TRBJ2-7 | - | TRBV15 | TGTGCCACCAGTAGGAGACCGGGACAGGGGGCCCACGAGCAGTACTTC | CATSRRPGQGAHEQYF
- | TRBJ2-1 | few | TRBV30 | TGTGCCTGGGGGGCGGGGACCTCCTACAATGAGCAGTTCTTC | CAWGAGTSYNEQFF
TRBD1 | TRBJ2-3 | - | TRBV30 | TGTGCCTGGGACAGGGGTCCGAACACAGATACGCAGTATTTT | CAWDRGPNTDTQYF
- | TRBJ1-6 | - | TRBV4-3 | TGCGCCAGCAGCCAAGCTCGACAGAATAATTCACCCCTCCACTTT | CASSQARQNNSPLHF
- | TRBJ2-5 | - | TRBV6-6 | TGTGCCAGCAGTCCCCAGGGGGAGACCCAGTACTTC | CASSPQGETQYF
- | TRBJ1-2 | - | TRBV27 | TGTGCCAGCAGTTCAGGGATAAACTATGGCTACACCTTC | CASSSGINYGYTF
- | TRBJ1-2 | - | TRBV19 | TGTGCCAGTAGTATACGGGGGGTGAGGCAGCCCTATGGCTACACCTTC | CASSIRGVRQPYGYTF
- | TRBJ2-2 | - | TRBV27 | TGTGCCAGCACCCCCCGGGGAACTGGGGTTAACACCGGGGAGCTGTTTTTT | CASTPRGTGVNTGELFF
- | TRBJ2-3 | - | TRBV5-1 | TGCGCCAGCAGCTTTTCCCCACCCCCCACAGATACGCAGTATTTT | CASSFSPPPTDTQYF
- | TRBJ2-7 | - | TRBV25-1 | TGTGCCAGCAGTGAATGGGGCGACGAGCAGTACTTC | CASSEWGDEQYF
- | TRBJ2-6 | - | TRBV29-1 | TGCAGCGTTGCCCCAGGGGCCGCCTCTGGGGCCAACGTCCTGACTTTC | CSVAPGAASGANVLTF
- | TRBJ1-1 | - | TRBV2 | TGTGCCAGCAGAGAGACCAGCGCCAGCATGGGAAAAGCTTTCTTT | CASRETSASMGKAFF
TRBD1 | TRBJ1-2 | - | TRBV30 | TGTGCCTGGAGATTGGAGGACAGGGGGAGGAATGGCTACACCTTC | CAWRLEDRGRNGYTF
TRBD1 | TRBJ1-5 | - | TRBV6-1 | TGTGCCACAGGGGGGGGCCTTCAGCCCCAGCATTTT | CATGGGLQPQHF
- | TRBJ1-5 | - | TRBV30 | TGTGCCTGGAGTAAATTGGGACCTAACAATCAGCCCCAGCATTTT | CAWSKLGPNNQPQHF
TRBD2 | TRBJ2-1 | - | TRBV4-1 | TGCGCCAGCAGGCTTGATAGCGGGGGGATCTACAATGAGCAGTTCTTC | CASRLDSGGIYNEQFF
- | TRBJ1-3 | - | TRBV18 | TGTGCCAGCTCACCCAAGTCTAGGGGCATAAACGGCACTGGAAACACCATATATTTT | CASSPKSRGINGTGNTIYF
- | TRBJ1-1 | - | TRBV14 | TGTGCCAGCAGCCAAGATCTCAGCGCAACGGGAGCTTTCTTT | CASSQDLSATGAFF
TRBD1 | TRBJ2-5 | - | TRBV5-6 | TGTGCCAGCAGCTTGAGAGTGGGGACAGGTCAAGAGACCCAGTACTTC | CASSLRVGTGQETQYF
TRBD2 | TRBJ2-5 | - | TRBV6-5 | TGTGCCAGCAGTCCGGAACTAGCGGGGGGTGAGACCCAGTACTTC | CASSPELAGGETQYF
- | TRBJ1-2 | once | TRBV5-1 | TGCGCCAGCAGCATAGGGAAGGATGGCTACACCTTC | CASSIGKDGYTF
TRBD2 | TRBJ2-5 | - | TRBV19 | TGTGCCAGTAGTATGGGGGGGGGAGAGACCCAGTACTTC | CASSMGGGETQYF
- | TRBJ2-5 | - | TRBV6-6 | TGTGCCAGCACCCCCTGGGGAGAGACCCAGTACTTC | CASTPWGETQYF
- | TRBJ2-3 | few | TRBV4-1 | TGCGCCAGCAGCCAAGACGGGTCCTTGCGGAGCACAGATACGCAGTATTTT | CASSQDGSLRSTDTQYF
TRBD1 | TRBJ1-1 | - | TRBV10-3 | TGTGCCATCAGTAAGGGACAGGGGGAAGCTTTCTTT | CAISKGQGEAFF
- | TRBJ1-2 | once | TRBV5-6 | TGTGCCAGCAGCTTGGGACCGGGCAGGGAATTCTATGGCTACACCTTC | CASSLGPGREFYGYTF
- | TRBJ2-2 | - | TRBV7-9 | TGTGCCAGCAGCTTATACAGGGAAACCGGGGAGCTGTTTTTT | CASSLYRETGELFF
TRBD1 | TRBJ1-2 | once | TRBV30 | TGTGCCTGGAGTAGCCATACAGGGGGCGCCGGCGGCTACACCTTC | CAWSSHTGGAGGYTF
TRBD1 | TRBJ1-5 | - | TRBV2 | TGTGCCAGCAGTGTGTGGCAGGGGGATCAGCCCCAGCATTTT | CASSVWQGDQPQHF
- | TRBJ2-5 | - | TRBV5-1 | TGCGCCAGCAGCCTGGGAACAGGCTCTATGTCCAAGGGAGAGACCCAGTACTTC | CASSLGTGSMSKGETQYF
- | TRBJ1-1 | - | TRBV6-1 | TGTGCCAGCAGCGTCTCGGGGGTTGGGGTGACAGAAGCTTTCTTT | CASSVSGVGVTEAFF
TRBD1 | TRBJ1-5 | - | TRBV2 | TGTGCCAGCAGCCATGACAGGGATGGGTATAGCAATCAGCCCCAGCATTTT | CASSHDRDGYSNQPQHF
- | TRBJ2-5 | - | TRBV5-1 | TGCGCCAGTACCTTCCCGGGTCAAGAGACCCAGTACTTC | CASTFPGQETQYF
- | TRBJ1-5 | - | TRBV5-1 | TGCGCCAGCAGCTTCGGACAGAAACAGCCCCAGCATTTT | CASSFGQKQPQHF
- | TRBJ2-5 | - | TRBV5-1 | TGCGCCAGCAGCCAACTCCAAGAGACCCAGTACTTC | CASSQLQETQYF
- | TRBJ2-7 | - | TRBV4-3 | TGCGCCAGCAGCCAAGATTATCCCGCGGGGGAGCAGTACTTC | CASSQDYPAGEQYF